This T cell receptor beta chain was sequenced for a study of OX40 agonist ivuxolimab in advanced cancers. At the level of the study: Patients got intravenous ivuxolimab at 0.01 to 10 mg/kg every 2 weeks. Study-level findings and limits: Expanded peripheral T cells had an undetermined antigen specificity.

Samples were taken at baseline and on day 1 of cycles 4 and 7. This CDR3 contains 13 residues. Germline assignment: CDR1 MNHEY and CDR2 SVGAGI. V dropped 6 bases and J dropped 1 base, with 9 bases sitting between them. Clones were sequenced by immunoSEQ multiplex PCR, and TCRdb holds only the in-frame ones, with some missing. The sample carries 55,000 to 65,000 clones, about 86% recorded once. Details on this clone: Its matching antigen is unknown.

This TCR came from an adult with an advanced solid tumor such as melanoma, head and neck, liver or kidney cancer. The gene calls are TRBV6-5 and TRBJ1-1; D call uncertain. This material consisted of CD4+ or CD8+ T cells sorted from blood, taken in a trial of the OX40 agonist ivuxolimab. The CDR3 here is CASSFYRNTEAFF. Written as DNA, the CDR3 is TGTGCCAGCAGCTTCTACCGGAACACTGAAGCTTTCTTT.